This T cell receptor (beta chain) was found in a study of shared T cell receptors in the human thymus. Germline lookup yields CDR1 SGHAT and CDR2 FQNNGV. V dropped 7 bases and J dropped 4 bases, with 16 bases sitting between them. This CDR3 region has 15 residues. The repertoire was sequenced with immunoSEQ multiplex PCR; TCRdb's copy has only in-frame clones and lacks some. The data hold hundreds of thousands of clones, with 87% observed a single time. These sequences were also reported in another study, on human thymus T cells. That study reports: It was from resections taken during corrective heart surgery that the thymus tissue came. Thymic and blood repertoires seemed to show skewed V and J gene use. In unrelated individuals, thymic repertoires overlapped highly, according to related research.

The gene calls are TRBV11-2 and TRBJ2-2; TRBD1 is a possible D gene (5 bases). The sequence was obtained from a boy under two years old with a congenital heart defect. The sequencing sample was made of thymocytes. Here the CDR3 reads CASTPKTASTGELFF. Here the CDR3 DNA reads TGTGCCAGCACCCCCAAGACAGCCAGCACCGGGGAGCTGTTTTTT.